The 18 T cell receptor beta chains below all came from one sample that was sequenced in a study of post-analysis software for immune sequencing data. Study observations and caveats: Elevated frequency relative to controls characterized four or five TRBV segments in patients, TRBV5-6, TRBV5-1 and TRBV20-1 among them.

These TCRs' antigens remain unknown. Researchers reported that TCR beta cDNA libraries carried unique molecular identifiers. Using its own MiXCR run on the PCR reads, TCRdb lists one record per CDR3 protein. There are 350,000 to 450,000 distinct CDR3 sequences in the sample; approximately 38% occur only once, and 6% to 9% lies in the top ten. Sample: blood. These TCRs come from a girl aged 2-9 years with multiple sclerosis.

The chain couples TRBV6-4 to TRBJ1-5; no clear D. There are 14 residues in the CDR3. Germline loops: CDR1 MRHNA, CDR2 SNTAGT. V was shortened by 0 bases and J by 2 bases, with 5 bases between the two germline ends. The CDR3 is CASSDSKGNQPQHF. The CDR3, as DNA: TGTGCCAGCAGTGACTCGAAAGGCAATCAGCCCCAGCATTTT.

This chain connects TRBV6-5 to TRBJ2-3; 10 nucleotides align to TRBD1. V gave up 2 bases and J gave up 3 bases; unmatched junction bases: 5. CDR1 and CDR2 from the germline V gene are MNHEY and SVGAGI. This CDR3 spans 16 amino acids. The CDR3 DNA sequence: TGTGCCAGCAGTTACGGGACAGGGGTACGGACAGATACGCAGTATTTT. Amino acid sequence: CASSYGTGVRTDTQYF.

The CDR3 loop reads CASIKSIIRGGYNEQFF. DNA for the CDR3: TGTGCCAGCATCAAGTCCATCATACGGGGGGGCTACAATGAGCAGTTCTTC. The chain couples TRBV7-2 to TRBJ2-1, with TRBD2 matching over 8 bases. Germline values: CDR1 SGHTA, CDR2 FQGNSA. The CDR3 totals 17 residues. V shed 7 bases, J shed 3 bases, and the junction held 14 bases outside the gene matches.

The rearrangement uses TRBV28 and TRBJ2-7; TRBD1 or TRBD2 may be the D gene (5 bases each). V dropped 10 bases and J dropped 3 bases, with 22 bases sitting between them. The CDR3 has 15 amino acids. Germline-derived CDR1 and CDR2 are MDHEN and SYDVKM. This chain's CDR3 is CATHYQGPRLYEQYF. The CDR3 nucleotides read TGTGCCACCCACTACCAGGGACCCCGTCTCTACGAGCAGTACTTC.

The rearrangement uses TRBV15 and TRBJ2-5, with D possibly being TRBD2 (6 bases). Trimming took 1 base from V and 7 from J, leaving 16 bases between them. CDR1 and CDR2 from the germline V gene are LNHNV and YYDKDF (reference sequence). The CDR3 is made up of 15 amino acids. CDR3 nucleotides: TGTGCCACCAGCAGAGTAACGGATTCCGGGGGGACCCAGTACTTC. As protein: CATSRVTDSGGTQYF.

In this sample, this clonotype turned up a few times. The chain links TRBV20-1 to TRBJ1-2; TRBD1 agrees at 12 bases. The CDR3 covers 15 residues. V dropped 2 bases and J dropped 8; count of bases not matched to a gene: 9. Germline V gene lookup returns CDR1 DFQATT and CDR2 SNEGSKA (reference sequence). CDR3 sequence: CSARRAGTGGWGYTF. The CDR3 nucleotides read TGCAGTGCTAGAAGAGCCGGGACAGGGGGCTGGGGCTACACCTTC.

CDR3 sequence reads: CASSYDLAGNPYEQYF. The CDR3 coding sequence is TGTGCCAGCAGTTACGATTTAGCGGGAAACCCCTACGAGCAGTACTTC. The rearrangement uses TRBV6-5 and TRBJ2-7; TRBD2 aligns across 8 bases. Germline V gives CDR1 MNHEY, CDR2 SVGAGI. The CDR3 has 16 residues. J was trimmed by 2 bases and V by 2 bases; bases with no gene match: 8.

The chain recombines TRBV7-8 with TRBJ2-5, with 10 bases that match TRBD2. After removal of 5 bases from V and 7 bases from J, the junction contained 13 bases not matched to a gene. The V gene's germline CDR1 is SGHVS and CDR2 FQNEAQ. The CDR3 length is 16 residues. The CDR3 DNA is TGTGCCAGCAGCGTGAAACTAGCGGGGCCTACAGGGACCCAGTACTTC. It translates to CASSVKLAGPTGTQYF.

The J gene is TRBJ1-2, the V gene TRBV4-2; D is possibly TRBD1 (5 bases). The germline gives CDR1 LGHNA, CDR2 YNFKEQ. The CDR3 contains 17 residues. V lost 0 bases to trimming and J lost 0 bases, with 14 bases between them. CDR3 loop: CASSQDYPGTPNYGYTF. The CDR3 DNA reads as TGTGCCAGCAGCCAAGATTACCCCGGGACGCCTAACTATGGCTACACCTTC.

The chain is built from TRBV28 and TRBJ2-6; 9 nucleotides agree with TRBD1. The CDR3 totals 21 residues. Germline V gene lookup returns CDR1 MDHEN and CDR2 SYDVKM. The V segment lost 2 bases and the J segment 0 bases; nucleotides outside the gene matches: 14. In DNA, the CDR3 is TGTGCCAGCAGTTTAAACCGAATTGGGACAGGGCCAACCTCTGGGGCCAACGTCCTGACTTTC. It specifies CASSLNRIGTGPTSGANVLTF.

The chain recombines TRBV3-1 with TRBJ1-1; unclear D gene. Trimming left V 2 bases short and J 6 bases short, with 10 bases between. Germline loops: CDR1 LGHDT, CDR2 YNNKEL (reference sequence). The CDR3 has 13 amino acids. The CDR3 bases are TGTGCCAGCAGCCAAACAGAAGCGTCTGAAGCTTTCTTT. It yields the protein CASSQTEASEAFF.

The chain uses TRBV29-1 and TRBJ1-2; D unresolved. Germline values: CDR1 SQVTM, CDR2 ANQGSEA. The CDR3 spans 16 residues. V shed 6 bases and J shed 0 bases, with 20 bases lying between them. The CDR3: CSVHPIVDGTNYGYTF. The DNA of the CDR3 is TGCAGCGTCCACCCGATCGTGGACGGTACTAACTATGGCTACACCTTC.

This clonotype turned up a few times. The genes are TRBV24-1 and TRBJ2-7; D not resolved. V shed 5 bases and J shed 0 bases, with 7 bases lying between them. CDR3 length: 13 residues. The germline CDR1 and CDR2 sequences are KGHDR and SFDVKD. In nucleotides, the CDR3 is TGTGCCACCAGTGTCGGAGACTCCTACGAGCAGTACTTC. Translation: CATSVGDSYEQYF.

The chain joins TRBV18 to TRBJ1-1; 7 bases map to TRBD1. Germline loops: CDR1 KGHSH, CDR2 LQKENI. V shed 3 bases, J shed 3 bases, and the junction held 7 bases outside the gene matches. The CDR3 extends over 15 amino acids. CDR3 DNA: TGTGCCAGCTCACCGCACAGGGGTGGTGACACTGAAGCTTTCTTT. Translated, it gives CASSPHRGGDTEAFF. The full variable domain, in which reference TRBV18 and TRBJ1-1 provide the parts outside the CDR3, is NAGVMQNPRHLVRRRGQEARLRCSPMKGHSHVYWYRQLPEEGLKFMVYLQKENIIDESGMPKERFSAEFPKEGPSILRIQQVVRGDSAAYFCASSPHRGGDTEAFFGQGTRLTVV.

Only one count was recorded for this clonotype. The rearrangement uses TRBV20-1 and TRBJ2-7; 7 nucleotides align to TRBD2. V dropped 6 bases and J dropped 2; count of bases not matched to a gene: 1. CDR1 DFQATT and CDR2 SNEGSKA come from the germline V gene (reference sequence). The length of the CDR3 is 11 residues. CDR3 sequence: CSAGGAYEQYF. The CDR3 bases are TGCAGTGCGGGGGGGGCCTACGAGCAGTACTTC.

J is TRBJ2-1 and V is TRBV14; D unresolved. Germline V lookup: CDR1 SGHDN, CDR2 FVKESK. The CDR3 consists of 14 residues. V was trimmed by 4 bases and J by 6 bases, leaving 13 bases between them. The CDR3 protein is CASSRSQVRNEQFF. CDR3 DNA: TGTGCCAGCAGCCGGAGTCAGGTCCGCAATGAGCAGTTCTTC. The full variable domain, its missing parts supplied by reference TRBV14 and TRBJ2-1, is EAGVTQFPSHSVIEKGQTVTLRCDPISGHDNLYWYRRVMGKEIKFLLHFVKESKQDESGMPNNRFLAERTGGTYSTLKVQPAELEDSGVYFCASSRSQVRNEQFFGPGTRLTVL.

The rearrangement uses TRBV9 and TRBJ2-1, with 12 bases lining up with TRBD2. The CDR3 has 16 amino acids. CDR1 is SGDLS, CDR2 YYNGEE, per germline. Losses at the gene ends were 2 bases for V and 8 bases for J; bases not matched to a gene: 8. The DNA of the CDR3 is TGTGCCAGCAGCGTTTGGCCTAGCGGGGGGGCTTATGAGCAGTTCTTC. It codes for CASSVWPSGGAYEQFF.

The chain uses TRBV28 and TRBJ2-7; TRBD1 might be the D (6 bases). Germline values: CDR1 MDHEN, CDR2 SYDVKM. This CDR3 comprises 14 residues. V lost 6 bases and J lost 4, with 16 bases in between. This CDR3 is CASSPQGGAYEQYF. The CDR3, as DNA: TGTGCCAGCAGCCCACAGGGTGGAGCATACGAGCAGTACTTC.